This T cell receptor beta chain was recovered during a study of identical twins. General study findings and limits: For out-of-frame alpha sequences shared by twins, low generation probability was in excess.

In TCRdb, the 5' RACE reads were re-called with MiXCR into one record per CDR3 protein. Of roughly 570,000 distinct CDR3 sequences detected, roughly 9.9% appear once; the ten largest clones hold more than 2.5%. The CDR3 extends over 14 amino acids. V lost 1 base and J lost 2, with 7 bases in between. CDR1 is LGHDT, CDR2 YNNKEL, per germline (reference sequence). This clonotype was counted only a few times. Its antigen remains unknown. Another study also made use of these data, one on yellow fever vaccine responses in identical twins.

The sequenced material came from PBMCs. This TCR came from a woman aged 18-35 years in good health. This sequence joins TRBV3-1 and TRBJ2-3; possible D gene TRBD2, 5 bases. The CDR3 here is CASSQAGSTDTQYF. Here the CDR3 DNA reads TGTGCCAGCAGCCAAGCGGGATCCACAGATACGCAGTATTTT.